Listed here are 5 T cell receptor beta chains from one sample, sequenced in a study of OX40 agonist ivuxolimab in advanced cancers. Data came from immunoSEQ multiplex PCR; TCRdb stores just in-frame clones and leaves some out. The data show around 140,000 clones, about nine tenths seen once. This material consisted of CD4+ or CD8+ T cells sorted from blood, taken in a trial of the OX40 agonist ivuxolimab. Receptors originate from an adult with an advanced solid tumor such as melanoma, head and neck, liver or kidney cancer.

This chain links TRBV30 with TRBJ1-1; no reliable D call. From germline, CDR1 is GTSNPN and CDR2 SVGIG (reference sequence). Trimming took 2 bases from V and 0 from J, leaving 7 bases between them. The CDR3 runs to 13 residues. CDR3 sequence reads: CAWSTTLNTEAFF. CDR3 bases: TGTGCCTGGAGTACAACACTGAACACTGAAGCTTTCTTT.

The rearrangement uses TRBV27 and TRBJ1-2; D might be TRBD1 (6 bases). Trimming cost V 4 bases and J 0 bases, with 9 bases left between them. CDR3 length equals 14 residues. CDR1 and CDR2 (germline): MNHEY, SMNVEV (reference sequence). For the CDR3, the DNA is TGTGCCAGCAGTTCCACAGGGACTAACTATGGCTACACCTTC. Encoded protein: CASSSTGTNYGYTF.

The genes are TRBV25-1 and TRBJ2-2; unclear D gene. The germline V and J ends were trimmed by 6 bases and 2 bases, with 7 bases remaining between them. The length of the CDR3 is 13 residues. The V gene's germline CDR1 is MGHDK and CDR2 SYGVNS. This CDR3 is CASRRGNTGELFF. The DNA of the CDR3 is TGTGCCAGCAGACGAGGCAACACCGGGGAGCTGTTTTTT.

V gene TRBV18 combines with J gene TRBJ2-3, with 10 bases identical to TRBD2. V shed 0 bases and J 4 bases; nucleotides not matched to a gene: 4. Germline CDR1 and CDR2: KGHSH and LQKENI. This CDR3 comprises 16 residues. Here the CDR3 reads CASSPPSGRGADTQYF. DNA of the CDR3: TGTGCCAGCTCACCACCGAGCGGGAGGGGCGCAGATACGCAGTATTTT.

The CDR3 here is CASNKGGTGNQETQYF. The CDR3 DNA is TGTGCCAGCAACAAAGGGGGCACAGGGAACCAAGAGACCCAGTACTTC. This chain links TRBV11-3 with TRBJ2-5, with 7 bases lining up with TRBD1. V lost 7 bases, J lost 0 bases, and 11 bases stayed unmatched. This CDR3 comprises 16 residues. In germline, CDR1 is SGHNT, CDR2 YENEEA.